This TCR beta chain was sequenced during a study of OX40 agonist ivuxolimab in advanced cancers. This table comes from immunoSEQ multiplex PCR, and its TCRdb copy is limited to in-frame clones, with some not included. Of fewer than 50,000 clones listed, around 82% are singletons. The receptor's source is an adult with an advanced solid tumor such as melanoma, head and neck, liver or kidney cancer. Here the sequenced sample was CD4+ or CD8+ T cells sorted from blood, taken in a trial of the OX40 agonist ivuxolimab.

This chain's CDR3 is CASSPVNQAKNIQYF. The CDR3 bases are TGTGCCAGCTCACCGGTCAATCAAGCCAAAAACATTCAGTACTTC. J is TRBJ2-4 and V is TRBV18; D remains ambiguous. The length of the CDR3 is 15 residues. Per germline, CDR1 KGHSH and CDR2 LQKENI. V lost 3 bases and J lost 0, with 9 bases in between.